The present T cell receptor beta chain was sequenced within a study of response to subunit inactivated influenza vaccine. Study-wide findings and caveats: Each seasonal flu vaccination may recruit only limited new T cells, authors suggested.

This clonotype was seen ten or more times. What it recognizes is unknown. TCRdb re-called the RT-PCR reads with MiXCR, one entry per CDR3 protein. This table holds approximately 700,000 distinct CDR3 sequences, approximately 15% found once. The germline V gene has CDR1 MNHEY and CDR2 SVGEGT. V trimming: 2 bases; J trimming: 9 bases; junction bases outside the gene matches: 4. The CDR3 covers 13 residues. The sequence was obtained from a man aged 45 to 65 who received an inactivated influenza vaccine. The rearrangement links TRBV6-2 or TRBV6-3 to TRBJ1-1; 9 positions agree with TRBD1. The source was PBMCs from blood, collected roughly 2 weeks before vaccination. The CDR3 is CASSYAGQGKAFF. DNA for the CDR3: TGTGCCAGCAGTTACGCGGGACAGGGTAAAGCTTTCTTT.